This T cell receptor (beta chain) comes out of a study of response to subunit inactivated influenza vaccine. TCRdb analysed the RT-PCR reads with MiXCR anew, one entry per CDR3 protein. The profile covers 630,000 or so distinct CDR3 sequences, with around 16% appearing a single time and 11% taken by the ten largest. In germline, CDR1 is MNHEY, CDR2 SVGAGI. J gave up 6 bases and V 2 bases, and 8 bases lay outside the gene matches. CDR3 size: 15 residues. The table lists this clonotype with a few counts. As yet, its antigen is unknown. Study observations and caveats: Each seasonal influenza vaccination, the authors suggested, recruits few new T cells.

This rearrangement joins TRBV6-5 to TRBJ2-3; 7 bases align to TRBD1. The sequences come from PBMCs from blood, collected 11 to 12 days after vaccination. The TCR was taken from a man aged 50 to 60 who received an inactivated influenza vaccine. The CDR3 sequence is CASSYGTGVIDTQYF. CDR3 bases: TGTGCCAGCAGTTACGGAACAGGGGTGATCGATACGCAGTATTTT.